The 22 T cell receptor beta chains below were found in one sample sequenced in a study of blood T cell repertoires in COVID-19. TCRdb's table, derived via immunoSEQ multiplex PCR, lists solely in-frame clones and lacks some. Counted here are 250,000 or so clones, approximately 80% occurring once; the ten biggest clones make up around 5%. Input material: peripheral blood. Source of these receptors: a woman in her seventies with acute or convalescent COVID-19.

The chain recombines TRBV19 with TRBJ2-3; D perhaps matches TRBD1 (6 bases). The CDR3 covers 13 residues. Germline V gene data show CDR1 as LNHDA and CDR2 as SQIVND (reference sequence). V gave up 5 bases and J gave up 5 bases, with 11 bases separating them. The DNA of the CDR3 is TGTGCCAGTAGTTCTGACAGGCTAGATACGCAGTATTTT. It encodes CASSSDRLDTQYF.

The CDR3 DNA reads as TGTGCCAGCAGCCCGGTTGGCAGGGACTACGAGCAGTACTTC. It is translated as CASSPVGRDYEQYF. This chain uses TRBV11-3 with TRBJ2-7; D may be TRBD1 (5 bases). The CDR3 has 14 residues. Germline V gene lookup returns CDR1 SGHNT and CDR2 YENEEA. The V end lost 5 bases, the J end lost 3 bases, and 14 bases lay between the germline ends.

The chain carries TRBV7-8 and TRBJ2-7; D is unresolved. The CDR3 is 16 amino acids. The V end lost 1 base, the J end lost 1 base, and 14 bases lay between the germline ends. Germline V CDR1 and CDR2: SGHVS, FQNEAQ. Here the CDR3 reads CASSLGAPAESYEQYF. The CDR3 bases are TGTGCCAGCAGCTTAGGGGCCCCAGCAGAGTCCTACGAGCAGTACTTC.

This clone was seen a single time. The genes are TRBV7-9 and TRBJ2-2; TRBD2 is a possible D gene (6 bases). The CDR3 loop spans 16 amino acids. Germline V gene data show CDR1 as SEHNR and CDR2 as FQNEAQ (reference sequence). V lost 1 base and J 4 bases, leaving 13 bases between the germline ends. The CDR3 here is CASSLGGAGSTGELFF. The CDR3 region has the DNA TGTGCCAGCAGCTTAGGCGGGGCCGGTAGCACCGGGGAGCTGTTTTTT.

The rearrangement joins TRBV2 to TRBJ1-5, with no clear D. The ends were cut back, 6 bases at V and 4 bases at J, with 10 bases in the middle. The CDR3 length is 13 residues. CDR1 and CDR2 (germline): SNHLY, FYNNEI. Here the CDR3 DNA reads TGTGCCAGCAGGCGGGCAGAAAATCAGCCCCAGCATTTT. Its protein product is CASRRAENQPQHF.

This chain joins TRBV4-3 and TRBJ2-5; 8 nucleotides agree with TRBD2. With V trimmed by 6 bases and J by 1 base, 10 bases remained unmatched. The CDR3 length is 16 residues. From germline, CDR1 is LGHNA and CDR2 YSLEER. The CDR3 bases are TGCGCCAGCAGTCTACTGGGAAGCGGGGGCCAAGAGACCCAGTACTTC. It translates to CASSLLGSGGQETQYF.

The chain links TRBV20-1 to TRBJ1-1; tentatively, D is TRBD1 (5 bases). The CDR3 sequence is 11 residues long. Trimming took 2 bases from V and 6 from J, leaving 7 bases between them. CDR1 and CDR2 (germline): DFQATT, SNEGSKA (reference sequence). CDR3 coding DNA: TGCAGTGCTAGACAGGGTTCTGAAGCTTTCTTT. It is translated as CSARQGSEAFF.

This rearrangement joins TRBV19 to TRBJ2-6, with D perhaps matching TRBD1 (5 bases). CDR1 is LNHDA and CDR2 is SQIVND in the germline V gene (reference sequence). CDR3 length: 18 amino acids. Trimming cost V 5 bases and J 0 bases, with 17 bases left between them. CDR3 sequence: CASSPFWGPHSGANVLTF. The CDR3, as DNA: TGTGCCAGTAGTCCATTTTGGGGCCCCCACTCTGGGGCCAACGTCCTGACTTTC.

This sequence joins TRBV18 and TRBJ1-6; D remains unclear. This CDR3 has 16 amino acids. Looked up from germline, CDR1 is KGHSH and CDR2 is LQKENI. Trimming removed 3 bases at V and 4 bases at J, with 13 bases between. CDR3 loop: CASSPPLTRYNSPLHF. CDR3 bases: TGTGCCAGCTCACCCCCTCTGACGAGGTATAATTCACCCCTCCACTTT.

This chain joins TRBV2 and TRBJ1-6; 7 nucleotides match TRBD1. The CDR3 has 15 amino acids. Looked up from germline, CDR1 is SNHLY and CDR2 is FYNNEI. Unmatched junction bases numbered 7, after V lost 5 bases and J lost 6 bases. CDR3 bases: TGTGCCAGCAGTTTAGACAGGGAGGCTAATTCACCCCTCCACTTT. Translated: CASSLDREANSPLHF.

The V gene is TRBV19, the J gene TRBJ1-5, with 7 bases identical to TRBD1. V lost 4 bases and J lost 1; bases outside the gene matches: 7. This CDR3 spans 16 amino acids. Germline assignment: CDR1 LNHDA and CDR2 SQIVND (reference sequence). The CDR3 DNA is TGTGCCAGTAGTAAGGACAGGCCCCTGAGCAATCAGCCCCAGCATTTT. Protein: CASSKDRPLSNQPQHF.

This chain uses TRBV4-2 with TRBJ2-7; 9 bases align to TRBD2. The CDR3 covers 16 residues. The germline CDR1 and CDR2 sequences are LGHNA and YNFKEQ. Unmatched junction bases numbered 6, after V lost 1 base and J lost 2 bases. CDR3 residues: CASSQVSRGGTYEQYF. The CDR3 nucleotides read TGTGCCAGCAGCCAAGTTTCGCGGGGGGGAACCTACGAGCAGTACTTC.

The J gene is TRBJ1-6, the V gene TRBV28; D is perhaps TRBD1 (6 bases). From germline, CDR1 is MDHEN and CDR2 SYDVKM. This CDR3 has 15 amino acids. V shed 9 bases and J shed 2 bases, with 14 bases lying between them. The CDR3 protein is CASVPQGAYNSPLHF. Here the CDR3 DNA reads TGTGCCAGTGTACCACAGGGTGCCTATAATTCACCCCTCCACTTT.

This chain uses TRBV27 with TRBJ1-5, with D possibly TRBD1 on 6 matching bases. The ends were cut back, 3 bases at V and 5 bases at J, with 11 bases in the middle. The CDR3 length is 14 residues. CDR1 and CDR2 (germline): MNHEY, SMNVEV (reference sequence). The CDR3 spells CASSFQKGDQPQHF. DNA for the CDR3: TGTGCCAGCAGTTTCCAGAAGGGGGATCAGCCCCAGCATTTT.

The CDR3 region has the DNA TGTGCCAGCAGTGAAGACACGGGCTATAATTCACCCCTCCACTTT. Protein sequence: CASSEDTGYNSPLHF. The V call is TRBV6-1, the J call TRBJ1-6; D uncertain. This CDR3 region has 15 residues. The germline V and J ends were trimmed by 1 base and 3 bases, with 7 bases remaining between them. Germline V gives CDR1 MNHNS, CDR2 SASEGT.

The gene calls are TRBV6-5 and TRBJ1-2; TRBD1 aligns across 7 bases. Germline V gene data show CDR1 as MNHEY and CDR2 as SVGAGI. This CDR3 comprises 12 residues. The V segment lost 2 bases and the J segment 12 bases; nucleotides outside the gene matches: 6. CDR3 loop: CASSYIGQVHTF. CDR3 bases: TGTGCCAGCAGTTACATCGGACAGGTCCACACCTTC.

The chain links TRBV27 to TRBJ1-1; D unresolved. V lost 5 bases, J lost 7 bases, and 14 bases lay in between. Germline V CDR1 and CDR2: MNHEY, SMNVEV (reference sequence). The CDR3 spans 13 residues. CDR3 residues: CASSPSPRLEAFF. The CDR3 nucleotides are TGTGCCAGCAGTCCATCCCCCAGGCTTGAAGCTTTCTTT.

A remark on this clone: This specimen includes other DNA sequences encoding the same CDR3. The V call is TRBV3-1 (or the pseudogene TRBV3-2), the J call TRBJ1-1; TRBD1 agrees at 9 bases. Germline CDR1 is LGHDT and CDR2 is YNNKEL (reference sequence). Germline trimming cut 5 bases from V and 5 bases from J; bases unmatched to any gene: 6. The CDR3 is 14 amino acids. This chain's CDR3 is CASSAGQGGTEAFF. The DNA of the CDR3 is TGTGCCAGCAGCGCGGGACAGGGAGGGACTGAAGCTTTCTTT.

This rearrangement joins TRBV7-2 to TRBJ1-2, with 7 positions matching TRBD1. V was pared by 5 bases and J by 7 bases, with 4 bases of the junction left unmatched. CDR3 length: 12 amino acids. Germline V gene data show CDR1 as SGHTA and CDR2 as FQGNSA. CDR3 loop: CASSRDRAGYTF. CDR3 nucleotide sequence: TGTGCCAGCAGCAGAGACAGGGCTGGCTACACCTTC.

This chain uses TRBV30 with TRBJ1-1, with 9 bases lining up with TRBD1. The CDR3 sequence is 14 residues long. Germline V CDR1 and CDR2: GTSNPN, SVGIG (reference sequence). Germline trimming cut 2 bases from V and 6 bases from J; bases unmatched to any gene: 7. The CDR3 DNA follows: TGTGCCTGGAGTCCGGGACAGGGTGCCCCTGAAGCTTTCTTT. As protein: CAWSPGQGAPEAFF.

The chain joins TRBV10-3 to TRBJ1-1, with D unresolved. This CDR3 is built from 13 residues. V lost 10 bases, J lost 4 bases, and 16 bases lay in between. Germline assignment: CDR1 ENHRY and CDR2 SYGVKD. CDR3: CATLEAGTTEAFF. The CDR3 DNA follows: TGTGCCACCCTTGAGGCGGGAACCACTGAAGCTTTCTTT.

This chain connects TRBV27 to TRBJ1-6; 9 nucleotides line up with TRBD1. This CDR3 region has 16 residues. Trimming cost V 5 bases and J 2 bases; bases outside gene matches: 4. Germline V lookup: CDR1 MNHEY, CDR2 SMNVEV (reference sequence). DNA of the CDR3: TGTGCCAGCAGTAGGGGACAGGGACCCTATAATTCACCCCTCCACTTT. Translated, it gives CASSRGQGPYNSPLHF.